The T cell receptor beta chain under discussion was sequenced for a study of blood T cell repertoires in COVID-19. Background on the study: The origin of the acute and convalescent COVID-19 samples was the United States, Italy and Spain. Nucleic acid was either cDNA or gDNA, and it came from T cells, B-cell-depleted T cells, or PBMCs.

Original processing notes: Amplification of reference gene primers provided the estimated nucleated cell counts. The method was immunoSEQ multiplex PCR; TCRdb's version includes in-frame clones alone and lacks a portion of them. V and J calls and clone size come straight from that table; D and trimming were deduced from the DNA. Here the sample spans around 170,000 clones, about 85% being singletons. Germline trimming cut 1 base from V and 4 bases from J; bases unmatched to any gene: 8. Germline assignment: CDR1 SGHRS and CDR2 YFSETQ. The CDR3 is made up of 17 amino acids. This receptor was taken from a man aged 60 to 69 with acute or convalescent COVID-19. This chain joins TRBV5-1 and TRBJ2-3, with TRBD2 matching 11 bases. Sequencing was done on a sample of peripheral blood. The CDR3 is CASSLSASGRRADTQYF. The CDR3 nucleotides are TGCGCCAGCAGCTTGTCGGCTAGCGGGAGGAGGGCAGATACGCAGTATTTT.